The 10 T cell receptor beta chains below come from one sample, sequenced in a study of cytomegalovirus exposure and HLA in healthy donors. The PCR contained 60 Vbeta and 13 Jbeta primers. This table comes from immunoSEQ multiplex PCR, and its TCRdb copy is limited to in-frame clones, with some not included. The table has about 150,000 clones, around 82% seen once; the top ten hold about 7.1%. Sequenced sample: PBMCs. The receptors shown here come from a woman aged 50 to 60 in good health and CMV-seropositive.

This clone has a handful of counts. The chain joins TRBV9 to TRBJ1-1; unclear D gene. Germline loops: CDR1 SGDLS, CDR2 YYNGEE. The V gene lost 3 bases and the J gene lost 0 bases, with 12 bases spanning the gap. The CDR3 extends over 15 amino acids. CDR3 sequence reads: CASSGEGFMNTEAFF. The CDR3 DNA is TGTGCCAGCAGCGGGGAGGGTTTTATGAACACTGAAGCTTTCTTT.

The genes are TRBV7-9 and TRBJ2-2, with 10 bases aligning to TRBD1. The germline CDR1 and CDR2 sequences are SEHNR and FQNEAQ (reference sequence). Trimming at V came to 2 bases and at J to 3 bases, leaving 9 bases not matched to a gene. This CDR3 is built from 18 residues. This chain's CDR3 is CASSLKAGTGAYTGELFF. DNA of the CDR3: TGTGCCAGCAGCTTAAAGGCGGGGACAGGGGCCTACACCGGGGAGCTGTTTTTT.

This clone appeared a single time. V is TRBV19 and J is TRBJ1-6, with D unresolved. V lost 3 bases and J 5 bases, leaving 11 bases between the germline ends. The CDR3 extends over 15 amino acids. Germline loops: CDR1 LNHDA, CDR2 SQIVND (reference sequence). The CDR3 region is CASSMQRKNNSPLHF. The CDR3 bases are TGTGCCAGTAGTATGCAGCGCAAAAATAATTCACCCCTCCACTTT.

The chain has TRBV9 and TRBJ2-3, with unresolved D. The V and J ends lost 3 bases and 2 bases respectively, with 10 bases between them. Germline values: CDR1 SGDLS, CDR2 YYNGEE. The CDR3 loop spans 14 amino acids. CDR3 coding DNA: TGTGCCAGCAGCGCCCCTCCCTTCACAGATACGCAGTATTTT. As protein: CASSAPPFTDTQYF.

J is TRBJ2-5 and V is TRBV19; D may be TRBD1 (6 bases). This CDR3 contains 15 residues. CDR1 LNHDA and CDR2 SQIVND come from the germline V gene (reference sequence). Trimming took off 6 bases at V and 3 bases at J, with 17 bases between the two ends. CDR3 sequence (DNA): TGTGCCAGTAGAGCGCAGGGGTTGGGAAAAGAGACCCAGTACTTC. Residues: CASRAQGLGKETQYF. The full variable domain, rest sourced from reference TRBV19 and TRBJ2-5, is DGGITQSPKYLFRKEGQNVTLSCEQNLNHDAMYWYRQDPGQGLRLIYYSQIVNDFQKGDIAEGYSVSREKKESFPLTVTSAQKNPTAFYLCASRAQGLGKETQYFGPGTRLLVL.

The chain carries TRBV5-7 and TRBJ1-1, with D perhaps TRBD1 (5 bases). TRBV5-7 is an open reading frame whose function is uncertain. V was shortened by 4 bases and J by 10 bases, with 11 bases between the two germline ends. This CDR3 is 11 amino acids long. The CDR3 protein is CASSGGVAAFF. The CDR3, as DNA: TGTGCCAGCAGCGGAGGGGTGGCAGCTTTCTTT.

This chain uses TRBV5-4 with TRBJ2-3; 11 nucleotides line up with TRBD1. Germline trimming cut 3 bases from V and 4 bases from J; bases unmatched to any gene: 4. CDR1 is SGHNT, CDR2 YYREEE, per germline (reference sequence). The CDR3 sequence is 15 residues long. In DNA, the CDR3 is TGTGCCAGCAGCTCCGGGACAGGGGGATCAGATACGCAGTATTTT. It specifies CASSSGTGGSDTQYF.

The chain is built from TRBV27 and TRBJ1-5, with 7 positions matching TRBD1. V was clipped by 5 bases and J by 1 base; unmatched bases: 2. The CDR3 has 14 amino acids. Germline-derived CDR1 and CDR2 are MNHEY and SMNVEV (reference sequence). The CDR3 loop is CASSGTDSNQPQHF. CDR3 sequence (DNA): TGTGCCAGCAGTGGGACAGACAGCAATCAGCCCCAGCATTTT.

J is TRBJ1-1 and V is TRBV27, with D perhaps TRBD1 (5 bases). The CDR3 length is 14 residues. Trimming left V 7 bases short and J 0 bases short, with 12 bases between. The germline V gene encodes CDR1 MNHEY and CDR2 SMNVEV (reference sequence). The CDR3 bases are TGTGCCAGCATGATTACAGGTATGAACACTGAAGCTTTCTTT. The encoded protein is CASMITGMNTEAFF.

The V gene is TRBV25-1, the J gene TRBJ1-1, with a possible D match to TRBD1 (5 bases). The CDR3 sequence is 13 residues long. The ends were cut back, 4 bases at V and 5 bases at J, with 11 bases in the middle. CDR1 MGHDK and CDR2 SYGVNS come from the germline V gene. The CDR3 coding sequence is TGTGCCAGCAGTGGGCAGGGCCCAACTGAAGCTTTCTTT. Residues: CASSGQGPTEAFF.